This TCR beta chain was identified during a study of chemoradiotherapy in HPV16-positive cancers. Background on the study: Functional T-cell assays on a couple of HPV16-positive patients' cells defined candidate HPV-specific clones and common TCR motifs. General study findings and limits: For HPV16-positive patients, expanding HPV-responsive T cells associated with longer recurrence-free survival. Functional assays defining HPV-specific T cells used only a couple of HPV16-positive patients.

Germline loops: CDR1 SGHAT, CDR2 FQDESV (reference sequence). This CDR3 is built from 13 residues. V was pared by 2 bases and J by 1 base, with 2 bases between. For this clone: Its antigen is currently unknown.

The repertoire was sequenced with immunoSEQ multiplex PCR; TCRdb's copy has only in-frame clones and lacks some. The profile shows about 68,000 clones, almost 90% of them singletons. The TCR was taken from a human donor with HPV-associated anogenital cancer. Sequenced here: blood, sampled from a patient who underwent chemoradiotherapy. The rearrangement links TRBV11-1 to TRBJ2-2, with unresolved D. Here the CDR3 reads CASSLQNTGELFF. CDR3 sequence (DNA): TGTGCCAGCAGCTTACAGAACACCGGGGAGCTGTTTTTT.